This T cell receptor beta chain was recovered during a study of blood T cell repertoires in COVID-19. Whole-study context: Samples came from the United States, Italy and Spain, spanning acute and convalescent COVID-19. In each case, the material was cDNA or gDNA derived from T cells, B-cell-depleted T cells, or PBMCs.

Seattle-derived patients entered the study during active infection and were followed longitudinally. Study processing details: Researchers report that nucleated cell counts were estimated from reference gene primer amplification. Only in-frame clones appear in the TCRdb table, and some are missing; sequencing was by immunoSEQ multiplex PCR. V, J and clone size are those of that table, while D and trimming were read from the DNA. The sample carries 15,000 to 20,000 clones, around 90% recorded once. This CDR3 is 13 amino acids long. V dropped 7 bases and J dropped 3 bases, with 10 bases sitting between them. Germline lookup yields CDR1 LNHDA and CDR2 SQIVND (reference sequence).

The rearrangement uses TRBV19 and TRBJ2-1, with no clear D. The TCR sequence derives from a woman older than 75 with COVID-19, enrolled during active disease. The material sequenced was peripheral blood. As DNA, the CDR3 is TGTGCCAGTAAAAGCCCAAACTACAATGAGCAGTTCTTC. Protein: CASKSPNYNEQFF.